The T cell receptor beta chain under discussion was sequenced for a study of blood T cell repertoires in COVID-19 (dated by TCRdb to about 2020). Notes on the research overall: Samples covering the acute and convalescent phases of COVID-19 were provided by collaborators in the United States, Italy and Spain. The repertoires were released in a freely available public database intended as a resource for research on the immune response to SARS-CoV-2. Where HLA class I and class II types were available, the types were taken from metadata supplied by the sample provider, not from assay-based typing. Samples came from the ongoing ImmuneRACE study (first 160 participants) plus 1,254 subjects from 6 global collaborators. The material from the prospective study consisted of cDNA or gDNA derived from T cells, B-cell-depleted T cells, or PBMCs. Deeply sampled blood TCRbeta repertoires from subjects exposed to, actively infected with, or recovered from COVID-19 were included in the dataset. Sample metadata almost always included a de-identified subject ID, COVID-19 status, age in years and sex. Summary of the overall study and its limitations: How much clinical and demographic metadata was included differed by source and by participant, and the metadata was provided uncurated.

The collaborating institutions used their own protocols to collect whole blood in K2EDTA tubes. Collaborator samples were shipped for TCRbeta analysis as frozen whole blood, isolated PBMCs, or DNA extracted from either sample type. Points on this clone: The antigen it binds to is not known. Base qualities are not provided; no much larger clone lies one nucleotide away.

TCRbeta CDR3 regions were amplified from genomic DNA using the immunoSEQ Assay, a bias-controlled multiplex PCR. Per the authors' processing: Nucleated cell counts per sample were estimated from amplification of reference gene primers within the assay. To quantify the absolute abundance of each unique TCRbeta CDR3 rearrangement, sequence reads were collapsed and filtered. For each sample, productive Simpson clonality was calculated as the square root of Simpson's diversity index over productive rearrangements. As stored in TCRdb, this immuneACCESS dataset retains in-frame rearrangements with V and J assigned. A fraction of the clones does not appear; measured against another copy, unresolved V genes explain less than half of the discrepancy, and the remainder lacks a known reason. V and J calls and clone size are those listed in that table; D and trimming were worked out from the DNA. The sample table records 250,000 to 300,000 clones; about 88% of these occur just once. The ten largest clones take up about 3.6% of the sample.

The CDR3 covers 15 residues, taking in both the cysteine and the phenylalanine. Only the CDR3 portion is preserved as DNA: 45 bases, with reading frame beginning at the first base. Looking up the germline V gene yields CDR1 KGHSH and CDR2 LQKENI. Cut back by 2 bases and 8 bases, the V and J ends lie 13 bases apart. The sequence is built from TRBV18 and TRBJ1-6, and TRBD1 may be the D gene, going by 5 matching bases. Sequenced: peripheral blood. This clonotype was obtained from a man younger than 35 with active or convalescent COVID-19. In nucleotide form, the sequence is TGTGCCAGCTCACCAAGGCAGGGCGGGGATTCACCCCTCCACTTT. Translated, this is CASSPRQGGDSPLHF. The reference TRBV18 and TRBJ1-6 proteins fill in what lies around the CDR3, so the full variable domain reads NAGVMQNPRHLVRRRGQEARLRCSPMKGHSHVYWYRQLPEEGLKFMVYLQKENIIDESGMPKERFSAEFPKEGPSILRIQQVVRGDSAAYFCASSPRQGGDSPLHFGNGTRLTVT.